Given below is one T cell receptor (beta chain) in context. This CDR3 spans 16 amino acids. The data originate from a study of blood T cell repertoires in COVID-19. Overall study context: From T cells, B-cell-depleted T cells, or PBMCs came the material, which was cDNA or gDNA.

Generated by immunoSEQ multiplex PCR, the TCRdb table keeps only in-frame clones and is missing some. The table has approximately 190,000 clones, about nine tenths seen once. The sequence was collected from a man at least 80 years old with acute or convalescent COVID-19. The gene calls are TRBV21-1 and TRBJ2-3; the tabulated D call, TRBD2, remains unverified against the DNA. TRBV21-1 is termed a pseudogene. Sequencing was performed on peripheral blood. The CDR3 nucleotides read TGTGCCAGCAGCAAAGATAACGGGAAGACGGGAGATACGCAGTATTTT. The encoded protein is CASSKDNGKTGDTQYF.